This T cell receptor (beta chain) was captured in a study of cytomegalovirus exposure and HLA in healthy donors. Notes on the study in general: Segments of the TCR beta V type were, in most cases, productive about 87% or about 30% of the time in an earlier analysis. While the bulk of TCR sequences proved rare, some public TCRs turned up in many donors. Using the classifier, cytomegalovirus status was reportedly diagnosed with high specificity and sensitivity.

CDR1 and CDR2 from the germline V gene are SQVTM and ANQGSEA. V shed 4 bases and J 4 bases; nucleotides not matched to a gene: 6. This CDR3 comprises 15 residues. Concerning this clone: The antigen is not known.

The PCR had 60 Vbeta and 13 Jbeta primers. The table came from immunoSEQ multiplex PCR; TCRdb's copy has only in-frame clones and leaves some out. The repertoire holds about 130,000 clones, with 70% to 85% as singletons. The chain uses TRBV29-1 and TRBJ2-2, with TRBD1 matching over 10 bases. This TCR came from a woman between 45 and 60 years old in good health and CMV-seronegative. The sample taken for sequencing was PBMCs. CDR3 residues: CSVGGTGEGTGELFF. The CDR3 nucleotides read TGCAGCGTTGGGGGGACAGGGGAAGGCACCGGGGAGCTGTTTTTT.